This TCR beta chain was sequenced in a study of CD8 T cells in Susac syndrome. Study at large: Blood was drawn from patients with Susac syndrome. At that point, they were therapy-naive, on corticosteroids, or on intravenous immunoglobulin alone.

Roughly 0.45 to 1 ug RNA was reverse transcribed with random hexamers. From the immunoSEQ multiplex PCR reads, TCRdb called clonotypes with MiXCR, one entry per CDR3 protein. The sample shows around 170,000 distinct CDR3 sequences, 94% of them seen only once. This clonotype was detected only once. This CDR3 spans 14 amino acids. V shed 6 bases, J shed 2 bases, and the junction held 5 bases outside the gene matches. The sample taken for sequencing was CD4+ T cells from PBMCs. The chain links TRBV12-3 or TRBV12-4 to TRBJ2-3; 7 bases are shared with TRBD2. The source of this sequence is a human donor with Susac syndrome. Here the CDR3 reads CASRYSGSTDTQYF. The CDR3, as DNA: TGTGCCAGCAGATATAGCGGGTCCACAGATACGCAGTATTTT.